This TCR beta chain was found in a study of T cell changes during pregnancy in multiple sclerosis. Looked up from germline, CDR1 is KGHSH and CDR2 is LQKENI. The CDR3 sequence is 15 residues long. V lost 4 bases to trimming and J lost 5 bases; unmatched junction nucleotides: 10. Clones were sequenced by immunoSEQ multiplex PCR, and TCRdb holds only the in-frame ones, with some missing. The data contain about 59,000 clones, roughly 94% of them singletons. Sequencing was performed on CD8+ T cells from peripheral blood mononuclear cells, taken after pregnancy. The chain joins TRBV18 to TRBJ2-5; 7 bases line up with TRBD1. The receptor was derived from a female donor with multiple sclerosis, enrolled in a pregnancy study. The CDR3 region has the DNA TGTGCCAGCTCACTCCAGGACAGGCTTAGGGAGACCCAGTACTTC. The encoded protein is CASSLQDRLRETQYF.